The text below deals with one TCR beta chain. This record comes from a study of T cells in Graves' hyperthyroidism and ophthalmopathy. Graves' hyperthyroidism was deemed stable absent ophthalmopathy progression within 18 months. TCR beta CDR3 regions were amplified from RNA. The TCR CDR3 was amplified in a first-round RT-PCR using the HTBI primer set. TCRdb used MiXCR to reprocess the multiplex PCR reads, holding one entry per CDR3 protein. The sample has roughly 720,000 distinct CDR3 sequences, roughly 17% seen once. Germline CDR1 SGHKS, CDR2 YYEKEE (reference sequence). This CDR3 has 13 amino acids. The ends were cut back, 0 bases at V and 6 bases at J, with 10 bases in the middle.

The chain carries TRBV5-5 and TRBJ2-7, with no clear D. The TCR sequence derives from a man aged 45 to 65 with Graves' hyperthyroidism. Material for sequencing was blood. The CDR3 bases are TGTGCCAGCAGCTTGGGTGTGGGTCTCGAGCAGTACTTC. Protein: CASSLGVGLEQYF.